The 12 T cell receptor beta chains below come from one sample, sequenced in a study of CD8 T cells in ankylosing spondylitis. Study conclusions and caveats: What seemed typical of ankylosing spondylitis blood was a TCR beta motif built from several highly homologous variants.

Antigens of these TCRs are unknown. Each CDR3 protein is one row after TCRdb ran MiXCR on the 5' RACE reads. The data show around 770,000 distinct CDR3 sequences, 12% seen once. The sequenced sample consisted of blood, either unsorted or a sorted T cell fraction (not recorded which). These receptor sequences come from a male donor with ankylosing spondylitis.

Comment on this clonotype: A much more abundant neighbour one base away suggests this may be a read error. Without the conserved terminal phenylalanine or tryptophan, this CDR3 likely stems from a read error. The chain uses TRBV6-1 and TRBJ2-7; maybe TRBD2 (5 bases). The CDR3 runs to 13 residues. The V end was cut by 4 bases, the J end by 2 bases, with 9 bases between. Germline V lookup: CDR1 MNHNS, CDR2 SASEGT. The CDR3 DNA reads as TGTGCCAGCAGTGTTCAAGCGGCCTACGAGCAGTACTCC. This gives the protein CASSVQAAYEQYS.

This sequence joins TRBV5-1 and TRBJ2-7; D may correspond to TRBD1 or TRBD2 (5 bases each). CDR3 length equals 15 residues. V dropped 0 bases and J dropped 0 bases, with 10 bases sitting between them. The germline gives CDR1 SGHRS, CDR2 YFSETQ. The CDR3 DNA reads as TGCGCCAGCAGCTTGGACGGGGACGGCTCCTACGAGCAGTACTTC. It codes for CASSLDGDGSYEQYF.

This clonotype occurred many times. The rearrangement uses TRBV20-1 and TRBJ2-5; D call uncertain. This CDR3 is 14 amino acids long. Germline V lookup: CDR1 DFQATT, CDR2 SNEGSKA (reference sequence). V lost 5 bases, J lost 5 bases, and 18 bases lay in between. The CDR3 loop is CSAFTGPQRETQYF. CDR3 coding DNA: TGCAGTGCTTTTACGGGTCCTCAAAGGGAGACCCAGTACTTC.

This clonotype was found a few times. The CDR3 coding sequence is TGTGCCAGCAGTTACTCAGGGACAAAAGAGACCCAGTACTTC. It specifies CASSYSGTKETQYF. V is TRBV6-5 and J is TRBJ2-5; weak D call: TRBD1 (6 bases). The CDR3 totals 14 residues. Between the trimmed V and J ends, which lost 0 bases and 3 bases, there was a span of 8 bases. Germline V CDR1 and CDR2: MNHEY, SVGAGI.

This clonotype was counted between two and nine times. V and J are TRBV12-3 or TRBV12-4 and TRBJ2-7; 10 nucleotides match TRBD2. CDR3 length: 15 residues. V lost 4 bases and J lost 2; bases outside the gene matches: 5. CDR3 nucleotide sequence: TGTGCCAGCAGTTCTAGGACTAGCGGTACCTACGAGCAGTACTTC. Translating it yields CASSSRTSGTYEQYF.

V is TRBV4-2 and J is TRBJ1-2, with 9 bases lining up with TRBD1. V dropped 4 bases and J dropped 2; count of bases not matched to a gene: 8. Per germline, CDR1 LGHNA and CDR2 YNFKEQ. The CDR3 totals 16 residues. The CDR3 spells CASSLSRDRVNYGYTF. The CDR3, as DNA: TGTGCCAGCAGCCTTTCTCGGGACAGGGTCAACTATGGCTACACCTTC.

The chain is built from TRBV20-1 and TRBJ2-3, with 10 bases identical to TRBD2. Trimming cost V 5 bases and J 4 bases; bases outside gene matches: 9. The CDR3 covers 15 residues. Looked up from germline, CDR1 is DFQATT and CDR2 is SNEGSKA (reference sequence). The CDR3 is CSAPGLALFPDTQYF. The CDR3 nucleotides are TGCAGTGCTCCGGGACTAGCGTTGTTCCCAGATACGCAGTATTTT.

The sample holds a few counts of this clonotype. The chain joins TRBV9 to TRBJ2-5; D is unresolved. The CDR3 has 13 residues. The V and J ends lost 2 bases and 5 bases respectively, with 10 bases between them. Germline values: CDR1 SGDLS, CDR2 YYNGEE. The CDR3 DNA reads TGTGCCAGCAGCGTTGGGATGGGGGAGACCCAGTACTTC. This gives the protein CASSVGMGETQYF.

The chain couples TRBV10-1 to TRBJ1-6, with D uncertain. Between the trimmed V and J ends, which lost 7 bases and 4 bases, there was a span of 11 bases. Germline V gene lookup returns CDR1 WNHNN and CDR2 SYGVQD (reference sequence). The length of the CDR3 is 14 residues. The CDR3: CASIHGRYNSPLHF. DNA of the CDR3: TGCGCCAGCATTCATGGACGGTATAATTCACCCCTCCACTTT.

The chain couples TRBV2 to TRBJ1-2; D not resolved. V was clipped by 5 bases and J by 3 bases, with 10 bases between them. CDR1 and CDR2 from the germline V gene are SNHLY and FYNNEI. The CDR3 has 13 amino acids. The CDR3: CASSPRRDYGYTF. The CDR3 region has the DNA TGTGCCAGCAGTCCACGGAGGGACTATGGCTACACCTTC.

This clonotype was detected only a few times. The gene calls are TRBV7-6 and TRBJ2-1; 8 bases fit TRBD2. The CDR3 runs to 14 residues. Germline V gene data show CDR1 as SGHVS and CDR2 as FNYEAQ. The trim removed 5 bases at V and 7 bases at J, leaving 7 bases unmatched. CDR3 coding DNA: TGTGCCAGCAGCCCAACAGCGGGAGTGAATGAGCAGTTCTTC. This codes for CASSPTAGVNEQFF.

This clonotype was picked up a small number of times. V and J are TRBV6-5 and TRBJ1-3; D gene ambiguous. CDR3 size: 12 residues. Looked up from germline, CDR1 is MNHEY and CDR2 is SVGAGI. With 5 bases removed from V and 5 bases from J, the gap between germline ends came to 7 bases. The CDR3 loop is CASSARRNTIYF. DNA for the CDR3: TGTGCCAGCAGTGCTCGCAGAAACACCATATATTTT.